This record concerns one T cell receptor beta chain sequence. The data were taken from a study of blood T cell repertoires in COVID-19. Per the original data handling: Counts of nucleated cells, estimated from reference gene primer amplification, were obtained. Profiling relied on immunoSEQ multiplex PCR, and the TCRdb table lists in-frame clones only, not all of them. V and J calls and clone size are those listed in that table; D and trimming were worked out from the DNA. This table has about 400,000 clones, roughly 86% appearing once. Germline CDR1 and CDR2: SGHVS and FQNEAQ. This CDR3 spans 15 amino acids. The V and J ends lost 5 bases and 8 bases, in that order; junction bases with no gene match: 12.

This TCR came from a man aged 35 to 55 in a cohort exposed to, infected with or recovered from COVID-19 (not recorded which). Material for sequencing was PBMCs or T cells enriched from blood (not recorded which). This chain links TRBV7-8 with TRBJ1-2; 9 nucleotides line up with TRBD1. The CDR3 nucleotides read TGTGCCAGCAGCATCAATTCCGGGACAGGGCAAGGCTACACCTTC. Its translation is CASSINSGTGQGYTF.